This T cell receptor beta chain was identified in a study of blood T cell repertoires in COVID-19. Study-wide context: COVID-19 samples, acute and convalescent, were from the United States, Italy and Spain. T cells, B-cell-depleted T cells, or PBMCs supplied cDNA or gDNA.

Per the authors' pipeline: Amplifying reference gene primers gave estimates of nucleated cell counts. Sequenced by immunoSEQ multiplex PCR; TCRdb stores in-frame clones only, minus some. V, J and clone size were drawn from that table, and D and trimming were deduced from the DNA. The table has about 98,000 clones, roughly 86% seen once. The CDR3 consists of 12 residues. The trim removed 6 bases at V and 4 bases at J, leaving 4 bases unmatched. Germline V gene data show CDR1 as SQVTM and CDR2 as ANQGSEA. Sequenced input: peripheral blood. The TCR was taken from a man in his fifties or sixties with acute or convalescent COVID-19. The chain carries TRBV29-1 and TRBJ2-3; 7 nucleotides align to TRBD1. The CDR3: CSVSGQADTQYF. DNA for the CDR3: TGCAGCGTCTCCGGACAGGCAGATACGCAGTATTTT.